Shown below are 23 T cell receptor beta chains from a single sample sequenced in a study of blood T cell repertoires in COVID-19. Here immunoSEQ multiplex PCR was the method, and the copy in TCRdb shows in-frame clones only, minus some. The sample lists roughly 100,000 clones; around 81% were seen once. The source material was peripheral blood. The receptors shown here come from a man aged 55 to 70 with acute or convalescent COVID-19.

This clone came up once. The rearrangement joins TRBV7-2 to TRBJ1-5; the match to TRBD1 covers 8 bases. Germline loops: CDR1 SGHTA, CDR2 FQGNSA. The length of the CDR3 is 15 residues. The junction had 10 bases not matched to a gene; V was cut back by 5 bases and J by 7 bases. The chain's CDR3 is CASSPSRGQGQPQHF. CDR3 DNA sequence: TGTGCCAGCAGCCCATCCAGGGGGCAGGGGCAGCCCCAGCATTTT. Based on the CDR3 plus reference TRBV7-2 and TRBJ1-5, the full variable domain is GAGVSQSPSNKVTEKGKDVELRCDPISGHTALYWYRQSLGQGLEFLIYFQGNSAPDKSGLPSDRFSAERTGGSVSTLTIQRTQQEDSAVYLCASSPSRGQGQPQHFGDGTRLSIL.

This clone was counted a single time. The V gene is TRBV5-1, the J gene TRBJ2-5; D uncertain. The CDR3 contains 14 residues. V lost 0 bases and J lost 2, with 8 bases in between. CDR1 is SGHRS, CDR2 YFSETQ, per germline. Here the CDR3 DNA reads TGCGCCAGCAGCTTGGATAACATACAAGAGACCCAGTACTTC. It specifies CASSLDNIQETQYF.

The CDR3 sequence is CASSYSRDRSSYEQYV. The CDR3 region has the DNA TGTGCCAGCAGTTACTCGAGGGACAGGAGCTCCTACGAGCAGTACGTC. The V call is TRBV6-2 or TRBV6-3, the J call TRBJ2-7; 8 bases align to TRBD1. With V trimmed by 0 bases and J by 0 bases, 4 bases remained unmatched. Germline V gene lookup returns CDR1 MNHEY and CDR2 SVGEGT. The CDR3 is 16 residues long.

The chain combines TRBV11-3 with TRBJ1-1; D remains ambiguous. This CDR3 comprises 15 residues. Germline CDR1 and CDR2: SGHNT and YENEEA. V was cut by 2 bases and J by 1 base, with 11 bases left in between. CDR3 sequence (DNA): TGTGCCAGCAGCTTACCCCCGAGGGAGAACACTGAAGCTTTCTTT. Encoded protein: CASSLPPRENTEAFF.

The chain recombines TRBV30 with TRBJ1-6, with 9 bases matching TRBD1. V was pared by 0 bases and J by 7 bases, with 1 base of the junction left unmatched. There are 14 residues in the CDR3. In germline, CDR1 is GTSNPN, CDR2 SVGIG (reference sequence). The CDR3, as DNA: TGTGCCTGGAGTGTAACAGGGGGCAATTCACCCCTCCACTTT. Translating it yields CAWSVTGGNSPLHF.

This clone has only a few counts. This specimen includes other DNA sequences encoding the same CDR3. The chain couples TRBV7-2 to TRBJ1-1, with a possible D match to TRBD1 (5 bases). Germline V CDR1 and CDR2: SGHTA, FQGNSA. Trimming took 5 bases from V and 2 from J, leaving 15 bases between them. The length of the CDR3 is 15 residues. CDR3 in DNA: TGTGCCAGCAGCCCCAGATTCGACAGCAACACTGAAGCTTTCTTT. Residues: CASSPRFDSNTEAFF.

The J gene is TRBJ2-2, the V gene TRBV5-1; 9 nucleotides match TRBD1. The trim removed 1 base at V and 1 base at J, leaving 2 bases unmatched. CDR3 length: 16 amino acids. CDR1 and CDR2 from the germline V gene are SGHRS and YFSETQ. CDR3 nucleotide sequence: TGCGCCAGCAGCTTGACGGGACAGGGGAACACCGGGGAGCTGTTTTTT. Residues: CASSLTGQGNTGELFF.

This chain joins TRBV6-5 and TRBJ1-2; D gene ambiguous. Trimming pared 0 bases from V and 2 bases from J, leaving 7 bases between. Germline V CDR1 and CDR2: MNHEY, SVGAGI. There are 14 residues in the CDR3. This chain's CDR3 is CASSYSKQNYGYTF. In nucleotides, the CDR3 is TGTGCCAGCAGTTACTCGAAACAGAACTATGGCTACACCTTC.

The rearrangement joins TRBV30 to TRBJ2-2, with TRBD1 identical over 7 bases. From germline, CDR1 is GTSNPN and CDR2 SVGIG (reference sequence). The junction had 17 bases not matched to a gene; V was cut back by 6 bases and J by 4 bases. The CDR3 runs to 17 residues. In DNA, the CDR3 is TGTGCCTGCTACCCTATAACAGGGGAAAAATCCACCGGGGAGCTGTTTTTT. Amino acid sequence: CACYPITGEKSTGELFF.

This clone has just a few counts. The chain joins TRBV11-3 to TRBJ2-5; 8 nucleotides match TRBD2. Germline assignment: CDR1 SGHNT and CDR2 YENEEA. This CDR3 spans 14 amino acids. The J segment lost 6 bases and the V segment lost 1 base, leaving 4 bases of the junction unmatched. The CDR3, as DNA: TGTGCCAGCAGCTTAGCAGCGGGGGAGCAGACCCAGTACTTC. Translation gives CASSLAAGEQTQYF. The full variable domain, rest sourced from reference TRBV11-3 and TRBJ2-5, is EAGVVQSPRYKIIEKKQPVAFWCNPISGHNTLYWYLQNLGQGPELLIRYENEEAVDDSQLPKDRFSAERLKGVDSTLKIQPAELGDSAVYLCASSLAAGEQTQYFGPGTRLLVL.

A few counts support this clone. The CDR3 sequence is CASSFQPLDSGNSPLHF. As DNA, the CDR3 is TGCGCCAGCAGCTTCCAGCCCCTGGACAGTGGTAATTCACCCCTCCACTTT. The chain links TRBV5-1 to TRBJ1-6; tentative D call: TRBD1 (6 bases). V was shortened by 2 bases and J by 6 bases, with 18 bases between the two germline ends. This CDR3 is built from 17 residues. From germline, CDR1 is SGHRS and CDR2 YFSETQ. The whole variable domain, filled in from reference TRBV5-1 and TRBJ1-6, reads KAGVTQTPRYLIKTRGQQVTLSCSPISGHRSVSWYQQTPGQGLQFLFEYFSETQRNKGNFPGRFSGRQFSNSRSEMNVSTLELGDSALYLCASSFQPLDSGNSPLHFGNGTRLTVT.

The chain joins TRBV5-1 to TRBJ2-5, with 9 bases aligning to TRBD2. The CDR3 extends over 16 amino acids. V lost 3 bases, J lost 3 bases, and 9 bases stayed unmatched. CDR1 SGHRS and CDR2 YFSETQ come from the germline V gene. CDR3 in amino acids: CASSWKPLAGEETQYF. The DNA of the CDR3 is TGCGCCAGCAGCTGGAAGCCGTTAGCGGGAGAAGAGACCCAGTACTTC.

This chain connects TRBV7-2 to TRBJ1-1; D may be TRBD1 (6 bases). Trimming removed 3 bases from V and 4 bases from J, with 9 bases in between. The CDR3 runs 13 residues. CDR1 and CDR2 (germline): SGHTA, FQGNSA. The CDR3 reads CASSFRQATEAFF. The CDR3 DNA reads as TGTGCCAGCAGCTTCCGACAGGCCACTGAAGCTTTCTTT.

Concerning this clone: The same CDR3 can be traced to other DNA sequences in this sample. CDR3 DNA: TGTGCCAGCAGCCAGGGGGGACGTGGCTACACCTTC. Translated, it gives CASSQGGRGYTF. This chain uses TRBV3-1 (or the pseudogene TRBV3-2) with TRBJ1-2, with a weak D call TRBD1 (5 bases). Trimming cost V 3 bases and J 7 bases, with 9 bases left between them. The CDR3 sequence is 12 residues long. Germline CDR1 LGHDT, CDR2 YNNKEL (reference sequence).

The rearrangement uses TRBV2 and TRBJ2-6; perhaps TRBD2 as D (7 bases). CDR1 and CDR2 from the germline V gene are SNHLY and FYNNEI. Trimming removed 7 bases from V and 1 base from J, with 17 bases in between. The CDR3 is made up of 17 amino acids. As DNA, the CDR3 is TGTGCCAGCAACGGGGGGCCTTACTTATCTGGGGCCAACGTCCTGACTTTC. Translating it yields CASNGGPYLSGANVLTF.

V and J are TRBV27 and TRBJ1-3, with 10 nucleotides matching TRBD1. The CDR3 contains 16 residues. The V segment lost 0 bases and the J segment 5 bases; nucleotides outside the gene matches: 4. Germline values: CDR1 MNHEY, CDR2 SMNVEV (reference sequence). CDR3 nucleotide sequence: TGTGCCAGCAGTTTATCGGGGACAGGGGCTAGAAACACCATATATTTT. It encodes CASSLSGTGARNTIYF.

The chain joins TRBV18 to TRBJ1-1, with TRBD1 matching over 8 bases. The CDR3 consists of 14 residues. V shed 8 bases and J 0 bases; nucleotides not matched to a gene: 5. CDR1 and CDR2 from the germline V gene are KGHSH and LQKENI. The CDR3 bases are TGTGCCAGCACAGAGGGACAGGTGAACACTGAAGCTTTCTTT. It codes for CASTEGQVNTEAFF.

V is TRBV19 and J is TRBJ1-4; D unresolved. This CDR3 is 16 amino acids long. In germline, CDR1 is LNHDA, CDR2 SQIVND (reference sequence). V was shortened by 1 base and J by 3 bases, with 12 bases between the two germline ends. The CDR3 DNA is TGTGCCAGTAGTATAGCTCTGCTCCGGTCTAATGAAAAACTGTTTTTT. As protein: CASSIALLRSNEKLFF.

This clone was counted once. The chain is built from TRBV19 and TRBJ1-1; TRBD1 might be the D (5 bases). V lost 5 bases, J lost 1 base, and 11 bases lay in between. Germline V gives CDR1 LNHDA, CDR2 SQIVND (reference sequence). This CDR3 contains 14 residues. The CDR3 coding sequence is TGTGCCAGTAGTCATCCCCAGGGGAACACTGAAGCTTTCTTT. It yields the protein CASSHPQGNTEAFF.

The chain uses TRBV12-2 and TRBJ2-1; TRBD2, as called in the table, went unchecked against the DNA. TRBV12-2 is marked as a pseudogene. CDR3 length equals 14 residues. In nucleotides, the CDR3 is TGTGCAAGTCGCGTTAGCGGGAGGGCTCGTGAGCAGTTCTTC. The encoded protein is CASRVSGRAREQFF.

Here the CDR3 DNA reads TGTGCCAGCACCCTGTCGACTAGGGGAAGTGAGACCCAGTACTTC. Its protein is CASTLSTRGSETQYF. The gene calls are TRBV11-3 and TRBJ2-5; D possibly corresponds to TRBD2 (6 bases). Germline V gene data show CDR1 as SGHNT and CDR2 as YENEEA. Trimming took off 7 bases at V and 5 bases at J, with 20 bases between the two ends. The CDR3 contains 15 residues.

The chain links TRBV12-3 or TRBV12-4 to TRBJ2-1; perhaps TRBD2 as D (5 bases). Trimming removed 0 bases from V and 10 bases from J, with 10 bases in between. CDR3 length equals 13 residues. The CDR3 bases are TGTGCCAGCAGTTTAGCGAAGCCGGGGGAGCAGTTCTTC. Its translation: CASSLAKPGEQFF.

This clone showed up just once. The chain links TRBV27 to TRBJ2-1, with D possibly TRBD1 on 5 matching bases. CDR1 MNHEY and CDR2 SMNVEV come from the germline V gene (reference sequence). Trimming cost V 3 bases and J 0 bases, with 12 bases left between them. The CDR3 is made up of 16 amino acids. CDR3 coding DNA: TGTGCCAGCAGTTTCCGGCCAGGGAACTCCTACAATGAGCAGTTCTTC. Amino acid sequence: CASSFRPGNSYNEQFF.